This entry lists 3 T cell receptor beta chains sequenced from one sample in a study of cytomegalovirus exposure and HLA in healthy donors. Vbeta (60) and Jbeta (13) primers were used in the PCR. Assay: immunoSEQ multiplex PCR; the TCRdb copy retains only in-frame clones and omits some. The sample table sets out 60,000 to 90,000 clones. The specimen was PBMCs. The receptor set was obtained from a woman in her forties in good health and CMV-seropositive.

V gene TRBV2 combines with J gene TRBJ1-1, with a possible D match to TRBD1 (6 bases). Trimming removed 7 bases from V and 7 bases from J, with 10 bases in between. The CDR3 has 11 residues. Looked up from germline, CDR1 is SNHLY and CDR2 is FYNNEI. The DNA for the CDR3 is TGTGCCAGCAAGGGAGGGGGTGAAGCTTTCTTT. Translated, it gives CASKGGGEAFF.

The V call is TRBV10-3, the J call TRBJ2-6; 9 bases align to TRBD1. The CDR3 sequence is 17 residues long. J lost 0 bases, V lost 5 bases, and 5 bases had no gene match. Germline CDR1 and CDR2: ENHRY and SYGVKD. The CDR3 nucleotides read TGTGCCATCAGTACACAGGGGGCAAACTCTGGGGCCAACGTCCTGACTTTC. Translating it yields CAISTQGANSGANVLTF.

This chain connects TRBV27 to TRBJ1-5, with 10 bases lining up with TRBD1. Germline trimming cut 6 bases from V and 7 bases from J; bases unmatched to any gene: 9. CDR3 size: 15 residues. Looked up from germline, CDR1 is MNHEY and CDR2 is SMNVEV (reference sequence). This CDR3 reads CASRPDRGIGQPQHF. DNA of the CDR3: TGTGCCAGCAGGCCGGACAGGGGGATAGGGCAGCCCCAGCATTTT.